The present T cell receptor beta chain was sequenced within a study of T cells after yellow fever vaccination. Broader study findings: Abundant clonotypes from the bulk population could get into FACS-sorted repertoires as contaminants. Though weaker, the secondary response peaked faster, on day 5 versus 15. Post-booster repertoires contained most primary-vaccination clones again (roughly 97% CD4, around 88% CD8).

CDR3 length: 16 amino acids. The V end lost 0 bases, the J end lost 4 bases, and 15 bases lay between the germline ends. CDR1 LGHDT and CDR2 YNNKEL come from the germline V gene (reference sequence). Template-switching 5'RACE yielded the TCR cDNA; a universal primer site and UMIs were added in the process. MiXCR, applied by TCRdb to the 5' RACE reads, yields one record per CDR3 protein. The profile shows tens of thousands of distinct CDR3 sequences, roughly 13% of them singletons. Sample: CD8+ T cells not binding an NS4B(214-222) dextramer, sorted from PBMCs, taken roughly 20 days after the first yellow fever vaccination. The V and J genes are TRBV3-1 and TRBJ1-1; D is perhaps TRBD1 (6 bases). The origin of this receptor is a man younger than 30 who received the YFV17D yellow fever vaccine. CDR3 loop: CASSQDDWGAVTEAFF. CDR3 nucleotides: TGTGCCAGCAGCCAAGATGATTGGGGGGCCGTCACTGAAGCTTTCTTT.